This T cell receptor beta chain was sequenced during a study of cytomegalovirus exposure and HLA in healthy donors. Overall study results and limits: The study reported that TCR beta sequences accurately predicted HLA-A and HLA-B alleles in most subjects. Another analysis was done later, and it associated approximately 17,000 TCR beta sequences with HLA alleles at 0.05 false discovery rate. Available immune exposure information covered CMV serostatus only.

PCR employed 60 Vbeta and 13 Jbeta primers. Sequenced by immunoSEQ multiplex PCR; TCRdb stores in-frame clones only, minus some. This table has about 77,000 clones, around 78% appearing once. On this clone: The target antigen is unknown.

The germline V and J ends were trimmed by 4 bases and 8 bases, with 16 bases remaining between them. The CDR3 spans 15 residues. Germline CDR1 is SGDLS and CDR2 is YYNGEE. The chain carries TRBV9 and TRBJ1-6, with D possibly being TRBD1 (6 bases). Sequenced input: PBMCs. This clonotype was sampled from a man aged 35-49 years in good health and CMV-seronegative. CDR3 sequence reads: CASSSGGREDSPLHF. The DNA for the CDR3 is TGTGCCAGCAGCTCGGGGGGCCGGGAAGATTCACCCCTCCACTTT.